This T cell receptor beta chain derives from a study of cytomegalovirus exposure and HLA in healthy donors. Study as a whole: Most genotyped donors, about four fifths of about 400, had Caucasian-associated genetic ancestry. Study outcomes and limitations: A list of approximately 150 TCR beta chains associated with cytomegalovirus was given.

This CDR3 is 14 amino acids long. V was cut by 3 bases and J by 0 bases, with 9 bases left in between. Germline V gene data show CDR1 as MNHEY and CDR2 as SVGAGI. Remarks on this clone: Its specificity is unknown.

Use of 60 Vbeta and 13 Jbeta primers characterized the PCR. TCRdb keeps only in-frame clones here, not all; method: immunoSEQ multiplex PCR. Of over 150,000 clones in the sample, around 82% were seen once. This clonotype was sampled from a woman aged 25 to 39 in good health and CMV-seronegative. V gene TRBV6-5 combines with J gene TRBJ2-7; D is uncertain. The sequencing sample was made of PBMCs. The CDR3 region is CASSYSMISYEQYF. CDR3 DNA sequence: TGTGCCAGCAGTTATTCTATGATCTCCTACGAGCAGTACTTC.